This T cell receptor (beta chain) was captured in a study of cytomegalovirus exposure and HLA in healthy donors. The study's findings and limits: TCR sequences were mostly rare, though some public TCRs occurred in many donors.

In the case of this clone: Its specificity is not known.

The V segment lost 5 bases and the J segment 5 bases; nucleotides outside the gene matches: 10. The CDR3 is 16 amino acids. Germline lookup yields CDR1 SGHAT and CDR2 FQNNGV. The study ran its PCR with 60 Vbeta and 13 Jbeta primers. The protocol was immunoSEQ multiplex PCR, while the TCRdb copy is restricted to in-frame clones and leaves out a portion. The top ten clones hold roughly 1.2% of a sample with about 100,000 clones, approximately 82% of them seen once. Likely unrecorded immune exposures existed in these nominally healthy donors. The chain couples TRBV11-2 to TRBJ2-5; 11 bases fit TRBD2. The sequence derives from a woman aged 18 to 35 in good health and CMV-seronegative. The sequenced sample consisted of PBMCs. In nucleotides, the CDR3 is TGTGCCAGCAGCCAGCCGCTAGCGGGGGGTATGGAGACCCAGTACTTC. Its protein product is CASSQPLAGGMETQYF.